This entry lists 29 T cell receptor beta chains sequenced from one sample in a study of blood T cells in healthy people across ages. Together with a sample-barcoded 5' primer, a J-beta primer mix was included in a second PCR lasting about 6 to 11 cycles. MiXCR was run by TCRdb on the 5' RACE reads, yielding one entry per CDR3 protein. The table includes about 800,000 distinct CDR3 sequences, 58% detected once. Sequenced sample: blood. The receptors were sampled from a young man in good health.

V gene TRBV6-6 combines with J gene TRBJ2-3, with unresolved D. The CDR3 is 10 residues long. CDR1 MNHNY and CDR2 SVGAGI come from the germline V gene (reference sequence). V was cut by 7 bases and J by 5 bases, with 4 bases left in between. This CDR3 is CASMGDTQYF. CDR3 nucleotide sequence: TGTGCCAGCATGGGAGATACGCAGTATTTT.

V usage is TRBV10-3 and J usage is TRBJ1-1, with D perhaps matching TRBD1 (6 bases). The CDR3 sequence is 14 residues long. Germline assignment: CDR1 ENHRY and CDR2 SYGVKD. Between the trimmed V and J ends, which lost 6 bases and 2 bases, there was a span of 13 bases. CDR3 sequence (DNA): TGTGCCATCAGGGAGGGGGGGATAAACACTGAAGCTTTCTTT. It specifies CAIREGGINTEAFF.

The V gene is TRBV5-1, the J gene TRBJ1-2; 9 positions match TRBD1. After removal of 1 base from V and 2 bases from J, the junction contained 3 bases not matched to a gene. CDR1 and CDR2 from the germline V gene are SGHRS and YFSETQ. CDR3 length equals 15 residues. CDR3 in DNA: TGCGCCAGCAGCTTGTGGGGGACAGGGAACTATGGCTACACCTTC. It specifies CASSLWGTGNYGYTF.

This clonotype was seen more than once but under ten times. V and J are TRBV25-1 and TRBJ2-6; D uncertain. Germline values: CDR1 MGHDK, CDR2 SYGVNS. The V and J ends lost 1 base and 0 bases respectively, with 7 bases between them. This CDR3 spans 16 amino acids. The DNA for the CDR3 is TGTGCCAGCAGTGAATCGGTTTTCTCTGGGGCCAACGTCCTGACTTTC. This encodes CASSESVFSGANVLTF. The complete variable domain, with remaining parts taken from reference TRBV25-1 and TRBJ2-6, reads EADIYQTPRYLVIGTGKKITLECSQTMGHDKMYWYQQDPGMELHLIHYSYGVNSTEKGDLSSESTVSRIRTEHFPLTLESARPSHTSQYLCASSESVFSGANVLTFGAGSRLTVL.

This clonotype was picked up many times. This chain connects TRBV27 to TRBJ1-5, with TRBD1 identical over 8 bases. The CDR3 has 14 residues. The germline V gene encodes CDR1 MNHEY and CDR2 SMNVEV (reference sequence). Losses at the gene ends were 3 bases for V and 7 bases for J; bases not matched to a gene: 5. The CDR3 bases are TGTGCCAGCAGTTTGCAGGGGGCAGGGCAGCCCCAGCATTTT. It codes for CASSLQGAGQPQHF.

This chain links TRBV6-1 with TRBJ1-6; 7 bases fit TRBD1. The V segment lost 3 bases and the J segment 8 bases; nucleotides outside the gene matches: 4. CDR1 is MNHNS and CDR2 is SASEGT in the germline V gene. CDR3 length: 14 residues. The chain's CDR3 is CASSDRDRYSPLHF. For the CDR3, the DNA is TGTGCCAGCAGTGACCGGGACAGATATTCACCCCTCCACTTT.

This rearrangement joins TRBV28 to TRBJ2-7; TRBD1 matches 10 bases. This CDR3 region has 16 residues. After removal of 5 bases from V and 2 bases from J, the junction contained 9 bases not matched to a gene. Per germline, CDR1 MDHEN and CDR2 SYDVKM. The CDR3 DNA follows: TGTGCCAGCAGTACTTACGGGACAGGGGTCCCCTACGAGCAGTACTTC. Its protein is CASSTYGTGVPYEQYF.

The chain links TRBV7-2 to TRBJ2-7, with D possibly TRBD2 on 6 matching bases. The length of the CDR3 is 15 residues. The V and J ends lost 6 bases and 2 bases respectively, with 17 bases between them. Germline values: CDR1 SGHTA, CDR2 FQGNSA. Here the CDR3 DNA reads TGTGCCAGCAGTTGGTATGGGGAGGCACCCTACGAGCAGTACTTC. Translation gives CASSWYGEAPYEQYF.

The chain employs TRBV21-1 and TRBJ2-5; the table calls TRBD1, which could not be checked here. TRBV21-1 is annotated as a pseudogene. The CDR3 runs to 18 residues. The CDR3 region has the DNA TGTGCCAGCAGCAAATGTCCCGGGACAGGGGAGTACCAAGAGACCCAGTACTTC. Protein sequence: CASSKCPGTGEYQETQYF.

This sequence joins TRBV18 and TRBJ2-5, with no clear D. The CDR3 length is 13 residues. Between the trimmed V and J ends, which lost 3 bases and 2 bases, there was a span of 7 bases. Germline values: CDR1 KGHSH, CDR2 LQKENI. CDR3 in amino acids: CASSPAQQETQYF. CDR3 in DNA: TGTGCCAGCTCACCCGCTCAACAAGAGACCCAGTACTTC.

The chain combines TRBV5-1 with TRBJ2-5; maybe TRBD2 (5 bases). CDR3 length: 16 amino acids. Trimming removed 0 bases from V and 1 base from J, with 13 bases in between. Germline CDR1 SGHRS, CDR2 YFSETQ. CDR3 coding DNA: TGCGCCAGCAGCTTGGTGGCGGAGGTCTTCCAAGAGACCCAGTACTTC. This translates into CASSLVAEVFQETQYF.

About this clonotype itself: A junction end diverges from the germline sequence, so it may reflect a read error. This chain connects TRBV6-2 or TRBV6-3 to TRBJ2-5; D remains ambiguous. The CDR3 loop spans 14 amino acids. Germline CDR1 and CDR2: MNHEY and SVGEGT. The CDR3 DNA reads TGTGCCAGCAGTGACTCGCGGTCCCAAGAGACCCAGTACTTC. Its translation is CASSDSRSQETQYF.

This rearrangement joins TRBV20-1 to TRBJ2-7; TRBD1 might be the D (5 bases). CDR3 length equals 15 residues. Deletions cut 0 bases from V and 3 bases from J, with 15 bases between. From germline, CDR1 is DFQATT and CDR2 SNEGSKA (reference sequence). The CDR3 reads CSARDEGEARYEQYF. The CDR3 nucleotides read TGCAGTGCTAGAGATGAAGGGGAAGCTCGCTACGAGCAGTACTTC.

The chain has TRBV20-1 and TRBJ2-5, with 9 bases that match TRBD2. The CDR3 length is 13 residues. V trimming: 7 bases; J trimming: 3 bases; junction bases outside the gene matches: 6. Germline loops: CDR1 DFQATT, CDR2 SNEGSKA (reference sequence). CDR3 sequence (DNA): TGCAGTGTTACTAGCGGGTCTAAAGAGACCCAGTACTTC. Its protein product is CSVTSGSKETQYF.

This clonotype appeared once. The V and J genes are TRBV20-1 and TRBJ1-1; TRBD1 might be the D (5 bases). Germline values: CDR1 DFQATT, CDR2 SNEGSKA (reference sequence). This CDR3 spans 14 amino acids. V was pared by 1 base and J by 5 bases, with 14 bases between. CDR3 loop: CSARGRQYGTEAFF. The CDR3 region has the DNA TGCAGTGCTAGAGGCCGACAGTACGGAACTGAAGCTTTCTTT.

This clonotype was seen a few times. The V gene is TRBV5-1, the J gene TRBJ2-7, with 11 positions matching TRBD2. The germline V gene has CDR1 SGHRS and CDR2 YFSETQ. V lost 3 bases to trimming and J lost 2 bases; unmatched junction nucleotides: 7. The CDR3 extends over 16 amino acids. This CDR3 is CASSSAQTSGTYEQYF. The CDR3 nucleotides read TGCGCCAGCAGCTCTGCTCAGACTAGCGGGACCTACGAGCAGTACTTC.

The chain links TRBV4-1 to TRBJ2-3; 9 nucleotides agree with TRBD2. The CDR3 covers 14 residues. In germline, CDR1 is MGHRA, CDR2 YSYEKL. Trimming took 5 bases from V and 3 from J; bases not matched to a gene: 3. CDR3 DNA: TGCGCCAGCAGCTTAGCGGGAGAGACAGATACGCAGTATTTT. The encoded protein is CASSLAGETDTQYF.

The chain employs TRBV7-2 and TRBJ2-5, with D maybe TRBD1 (6 bases). The CDR3 consists of 14 residues. The V gene's germline CDR1 is SGHTA and CDR2 FQGNSA. V lost 6 bases and J lost 1, with 12 bases in between. DNA of the CDR3: TGTGCCAGCAGTCGTACAGGGCCCCAAGAGACCCAGTACTTC. It encodes CASSRTGPQETQYF. The full variable domain, its missing parts supplied by reference TRBV7-2 and TRBJ2-5, is GAGVSQSPSNKVTEKGKDVELRCDPISGHTALYWYRQSLGQGLEFLIYFQGNSAPDKSGLPSDRFSAERTGGSVSTLTIQRTQQEDSAVYLCASSRTGPQETQYFGPGTRLLVL.

This clonotype turned up a few times. The chain joins TRBV5-1 to TRBJ2-7; 8 bases agree with TRBD1. Trimming at V came to 3 bases and at J to 5 bases, leaving 7 bases not matched to a gene. CDR1 and CDR2 from the germline V gene are SGHRS and YFSETQ. The CDR3 has 14 residues. The CDR3 loop reads CASSWGQDKNEQYF. CDR3 bases: TGCGCCAGCAGCTGGGGACAGGATAAAAACGAGCAGTACTTC.

The chain links TRBV7-2 to TRBJ2-3; D is unclear. CDR1 and CDR2 from the germline V gene are SGHTA and FQGNSA. The CDR3 is made up of 14 amino acids. The V gene lost 4 bases and the J gene lost 4 bases, with 12 bases spanning the gap. CDR3 DNA: TGTGCCAGCAGCTCTTATTACCCGGCAGATACGCAGTATTTT. This translates into CASSSYYPADTQYF.

The CDR3 spells CSVEDGAYEQYF. CDR3 nucleotide sequence: TGCAGCGTTGAAGACGGTGCCTACGAGCAGTACTTC. The J gene is TRBJ2-7, the V gene TRBV29-1; D gene uncertain. This CDR3 spans 12 amino acids. Germline V gene sequence: CDR1 SQVTM, CDR2 ANQGSEA. The V gene lost 0 bases and the J gene lost 2 bases, with 5 bases spanning the gap.

V and J are TRBV29-1 and TRBJ2-7, with D unclear. In germline, CDR1 is SQVTM, CDR2 ANQGSEA. CDR3 size: 14 residues. The germline V and J ends were trimmed by 2 bases and 2 bases, with 13 bases remaining between them. DNA for the CDR3: TGCAGCGTTGAAAAGGGTCACCAGCCCTACGAGCAGTACTTC. Protein: CSVEKGHQPYEQYF.

V usage is TRBV6-2 or TRBV6-3 and J usage is TRBJ2-1; D gene unclear. The CDR3 sequence is 13 residues long. The germline gives CDR1 MNHEY, CDR2 SVGEGT. Deletions cut 2 bases from V and 6 bases from J, with 8 bases between. CDR3 sequence (DNA): TGTGCCAGCAGTTACATGGCAGGCAATGAGCAGTTCTTC. This encodes CASSYMAGNEQFF.

This clonotype was counted a few times. This chain links TRBV29-1 with TRBJ2-1; 11 nucleotides match TRBD2. The CDR3 contains 15 residues. Trimming removed 6 bases from V and 4 bases from J; junction bases left unmatched: 8. Germline V gene sequence: CDR1 SQVTM, CDR2 ANQGSEA. The CDR3 protein is CSVPPTSGVYNEQFF. CDR3 in DNA: TGCAGCGTCCCCCCGACTAGCGGGGTATACAATGAGCAGTTCTTC.

The gene calls are TRBV28 and TRBJ2-4; 7 bases align to TRBD2. Per germline, CDR1 MDHEN and CDR2 SYDVKM. The CDR3 contains 13 residues. J gave up 7 bases and V 5 bases, and 5 bases lay outside the gene matches. The CDR3 reads CASSRGEINIQYF. DNA of the CDR3: TGTGCCAGCAGTCGGGGGGAAATTAACATTCAGTACTTC.

This chain joins TRBV7-2 and TRBJ2-1; D not resolved. Trimming removed 5 bases at V and 7 bases at J, with 15 bases between. Germline V gives CDR1 SGHTA, CDR2 FQGNSA. This CDR3 region has 14 residues. Written as DNA, the CDR3 is TGTGCCAGCAGCCCCCGACCGAGTCCTAATGAGCAGTTCTTC. This translates into CASSPRPSPNEQFF.

This sequence joins TRBV6-5 and TRBJ1-5, with D possibly TRBD1 on 5 matching bases. CDR1 MNHEY and CDR2 SVGAGI come from the germline V gene. The CDR3 is 14 residues long. V lost 6 bases, J lost 7 bases, and 16 bases lay in between. The CDR3 nucleotides read TGTGCCAGCAGCCTGACGTCGAGGGGCCAGCCCCAGCATTTT. This gives the protein CASSLTSRGQPQHF.

This chain joins TRBV6-5 and TRBJ1-4; 10 bases are shared with TRBD1. The CDR3 is made up of 14 amino acids. Trimming cost V 3 bases and J 13 bases; bases outside gene matches: 8. Germline-derived CDR1 and CDR2 are MNHEY and SVGAGI. Here the CDR3 reads CASSYDRGQGVLFF. As DNA, the CDR3 is TGTGCCAGCAGTTATGACAGGGGGCAAGGAGTACTGTTTTTT.

This chain connects TRBV25-1 to TRBJ2-7, with D uncertain. Deletions cut 0 bases from V and 0 bases from J, with 12 bases between. The CDR3 is 16 residues long. Per germline, CDR1 MGHDK and CDR2 SYGVNS. The CDR3 loop is CASSEYEVSSSYEQYF. In nucleotides, the CDR3 is TGTGCCAGCAGTGAATACGAGGTTTCTAGCTCCTACGAGCAGTACTTC.